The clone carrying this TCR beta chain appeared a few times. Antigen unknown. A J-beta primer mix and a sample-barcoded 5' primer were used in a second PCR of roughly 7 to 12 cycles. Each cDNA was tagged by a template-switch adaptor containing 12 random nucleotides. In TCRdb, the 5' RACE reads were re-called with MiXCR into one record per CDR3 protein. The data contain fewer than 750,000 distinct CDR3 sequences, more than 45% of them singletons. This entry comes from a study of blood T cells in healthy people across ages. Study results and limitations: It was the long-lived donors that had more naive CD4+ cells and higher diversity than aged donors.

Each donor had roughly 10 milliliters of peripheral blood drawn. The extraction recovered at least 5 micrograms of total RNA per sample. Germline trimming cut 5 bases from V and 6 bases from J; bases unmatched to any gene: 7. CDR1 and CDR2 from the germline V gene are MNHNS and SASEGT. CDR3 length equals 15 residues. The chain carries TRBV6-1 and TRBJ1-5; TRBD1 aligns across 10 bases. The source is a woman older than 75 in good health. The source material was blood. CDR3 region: CASSILDRGLQPQHF. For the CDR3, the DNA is TGTGCCAGCAGTATTCTCGACAGGGGGCTTCAGCCCCAGCATTTT.